This is a list of T cell receptor beta chains from one sample in a study of CD8+CD57+ T cells in acquired aplastic anemia. TCRdb recomputed calls from the reads with MiXCR, one row per CDR3 protein. The repertoire holds hundreds of thousands of distinct CDR3 sequences, around 68% seen once, with approximately 3.8% in the top ten. Sequencing used sorted CD4+, CD8+, or CD8+CD57+ T cells (not recorded which) from PBMCs. These receptors all stem from a human donor in good health, serving as a control. The CDR3 runs from the conserved cysteine through the conserved F or W. The order of the fields is clone size, D gene, V gene, J gene, CDR3 DNA, CDR3 protein. D genes are given only for firm matches. Clone size is shown for a subset of rows, as once, few, many or a class of expanded clone.

>-|-|TRBV11-2|TRBJ1-4
TGTGCCAGCAGCTTAGCTCCCGGGAGTAATGAAAAACTGTTTTTT
CASSLAPGSNEKLFF
>-|TRBD1|TRBV7-2|TRBJ1-6
TGTGCCAGCAGCTCGCAGGACAGGTGGCCACCCCTCCACTTT
CASSSQDRWPPLHF
>many|-|TRBV9|TRBJ2-3
TGTGCCAGTGGGTGGGGACTCCACACAGATACGCAGTATTTT
CASGWGLHTDTQYF
>many|-|TRBV6-2/TRBV6-3|TRBJ2-7
TGTGCCAGCAGCCTCCGGGTCGCGGGGACCTACGAGCAGTACTTC
CASSLRVAGTYEQYF
>-|-|TRBV7-2|TRBJ2-3
TGTGCCAGCAGCTCGAAAGCGAGGGGTACCACAGATACGCAGTATTTT
CASSSKARGTTDTQYF
>many|-|TRBV19|TRBJ2-4
TGTGCCAGTAGTATAGGAGGAGGGAACAAAAACATTCAGTACTTC
CASSIGGGNKNIQYF
>-|-|TRBV7-2|TRBJ2-7
TGTGCCAGCAGCCGTGGGTTCTACGAGCAGTACTACGGGTACTTC
CASSRGFYEQYYGYF
>-|-|TRBV2|TRBJ1-6
TGTGCCAGCAGTGCACTAGCGGGGATCACAGATACGCAGCACTTT
CASSALAGITDTQHF
>-|TRBD2|TRBV2|TRBJ2-7
TGTGCCAGTAGTACCAGGATACTAGCGGGGGCCTACGAGCAGTACTTC
CASSTRILAGAYEQYF
>-|-|TRBV5-6|TRBJ1-6
TGTGCCAGCAGCCCCTCTTATTGTAATTCACCCCTCCACTTT
CASSPSYCNSPLHF
>-|TRBD1|TRBV10-3|TRBJ2-7
TGTGCCATCAGCACAGGGGACAGGAGGTACGAGCAGTACTTC
CAISTGDRRYEQYF
>-|-|TRBV5-1|TRBJ1-1
TGCGCCAGCAGCTACGACAAAAGCTCTGGAAACACTGAAGCTTTCTTT
CASSYDKSSGNTEAFF
>-|-|TRBV2|TRBJ1-5
TGTGCCAGCACGAGGGGAGGGGATCAGCCCCAGCATTTT
CASTRGGDQPQHF
>-|-|TRBV7-2|TRBJ1-5
TGTGCCAGCAGCTTTAAGAGCAATGGGCCCCAGCATTTT
CASSFKSNGPQHF
>-|-|TRBV7-9|TRBJ1-5
TGTGCCAGCAGCGCGGGGGGCACACACCAGCCCCACTTCTTT
CASSAGGTHQPHFF
>many|-|TRBV20-1|TRBJ1-5
TGCAGTGCGTTCCTTGGGGCCCAGCATTTT
CSAFLGAQHF
>few|TRBD1|TRBV10-2|TRBJ1-2
TGCGCCAGCAGTGTAAACGGACAGGGCCTTAACTATGGCTACACCTTC
CASSVNGQGLNYGYTF
>-|-|TRBV15|TRBJ1-1
TGTGCCAGCAGCAGTTTGGGGGTCAACACTGAAGCTTTCTTT
CASSSLGVNTEAFF
>-|-|TRBV7-6|TRBJ1-6
TGTGCCAGCAGCTTAGAGGAACAGCCCTCCCTTCTCCCCCTCCACTTT
CASSLEEQPSLLPLHF
>once|-|TRBV7-7|TRBJ2-7
TGTGCTAGCAGCTATCTACGGACAGCCCTGGAAACACCCCAGTACTTC
CASSYLRTALETPQYF
>-|-|TRBV7-9|TRBJ1-5
TGTGCCAGCAGCAATACAGGGATGGAGCCCCAGCATTTT
CASSNTGMEPQHF
>-|-|TRBV5-4|TRBJ2-3
TGTGCCAGCAGTTGCGGTACTAGAGACACAGATACGCAGTATTTT
CASSCGTRDTDTQYF
>-|TRBD1|TRBV25-1|TRBJ1-4
TGTGCCAGCAGTGGTGCCGGGACAGGGGAGAATGAAAAACTGTTTTTT
CASSGAGTGENEKLFF
>-|-|TRBV9|TRBJ1-1
TGTGCCAGCAGCAGTATTCCGGGCACTGACGCTGTCTTT
CASSSIPGTDAVF
>-|-|TRBV5-8|TRBJ2-2
TGCGCCAGCAGCTTAACAGGAGAGGTCACCGGGGAGCTGTTTTTT
CASSLTGEVTGELFF
>-|-|TRBV2|TRBJ1-6
TGTGCCAGCAGGAACAGGGCAACTAATGATAAACTGTTTTTTTTT
CASRNRATNDKLFFF
>-|-|TRBV4-1|TRBJ2-7
TGCGCCAGCAGCCAAGTGTCAGGGCCCTACGAGCAGTACTTC
CASSQVSGPYEQYF
>-|-|TRBV9|TRBJ1-2
TGTGCTAGCAGCCTCGGCGGGGCACACACACAGTACACCTTC
CASSLGGAHTQYTF
>-|-|TRBV5-1|TRBJ1-6
TGTGCCAGCAGGGTAGCGGGGGCGGGAAAGTCCTATAATTCACCCCTCCACTTT
CASRVAGAGKSYNSPLHF
>-|-|TRBV7-9|TRBJ1-5
TGTGCCAGCAGCACCGACCAGGGAGGCCATCAGCCCCAGCATTTT
CASSTDQGGHQPQHF
>-|-|TRBV20-1|TRBJ2-5
TGCAGTGCTAGAGATCTCATTCGGACGTTCGAGACCCAGTACTTC
CSARDLIRTFETQYF
>-|-|TRBV5-8|TRBJ2-7
TGCGCCAGCAGCTTCGCAAAGAGGGCCTCCTACGAGCAGTACTTC
CASSFAKRASYEQYF
>-|TRBD1|TRBV20-1|TRBJ2-7
TGCAGTGCCGGGACAGGGGTATCCGAGCAGTACTTC
CSAGTGVSEQYF
>-|-|TRBV7-3|TRBJ2-3
TGTGCCAGCACCGGGGGTATGGGCAATCAGCCCCAGCATCAGTATTTT
CASTGGMGNQPQHQYF
>-|-|TRBV12-3/TRBV12-4|TRBJ2-1
TGTGCTAGTGGTTTAGGGTGGGGTGGGCACTACAATGAGCAGTTCTTC
CASGLGWGGHYNEQFF
>few|-|TRBV19|TRBJ1-2
TGTGCCAGTACCCCTGGGGATACGGGGGCTGGAAACACCACCTTT
CASTPGDTGAGNTTF
>many|-|TRBV9|TRBJ2-3
TGTGCCAGCAGCGTAGTCCCGACTGGAGGGGCTACGCAGTATTTT
CASSVVPTGGATQYF
>-|TRBD1|TRBV19|TRBJ1-5
TGTGCCAGTAGTGTGGACAGGAGATATAGCAATCAGCCCCAGCATTTT
CASSVDRRYSNQPQHF
>-|-|TRBV9|TRBJ2-5
TGTGCCAGCAGCCTAGCGTCCGGAAACACCAAGAACCAGTACTTC
CASSLASGNTKNQYF
>few|TRBD1|TRBV10-3|TRBJ2-3
TGTGCCACGAGGGACAGTACTAGCACAGATACGCAGTATTTT
CATRDSTSTDTQYF
>-|-|TRBV9|TRBJ2-3
TGTGCCAGCAGCGGCGGGGCAGGGGATGCAGATACGCAGTATTTT
CASSGGAGDADTQYF
>many|-|TRBV20-1|TRBJ1-3
TGCAGTGCTAGTTTGGACGGAAGAAACACCATATATTTT
CSASLDGRNTIYF
>-|TRBD2|TRBV6-5|TRBJ2-4
TGTGCCAGCGCCTATGCGGGAGGGGGTTCGCAAAGCATTCAGTACTTC
CASAYAGGGSQSIQYF
>-|-|TRBV12-3/TRBV12-4|TRBJ2-1
TGTGCCAGCAGTCCATGGGGGAACAATGAGCAGTTCTTC
CASSPWGNNEQFF
>many|-|TRBV19|TRBJ2-7
TGTGCCAGTAGTGCATCTATCGGATCACTAAACTACGAGCAGTACTTC
CASSASIGSLNYEQYF
>-|-|TRBV20-1|TRBJ2-1
TGCAGTGCTAGAGATAACTTGAGGGCGGGGCCGAAAAATGAGCAGTTCTTC
CSARDNLRAGPKNEQFF
>-|-|TRBV7-2|TRBJ2-7
TGTGCCAGCAGGTTAGCTTGGCACGAGCCGTACTTC
CASRLAWHEPYF
>-|-|TRBV2|TRBJ1-1
TGTGCCAGCAGTGAAGAGGTCGCAGCTGAAGCTTTCTTT
CASSEEVAAEAFF
>-|-|TRBV7-9|TRBJ1-2
TGTGCCAGCAGGCAACTAGGCGTTGGCAACAAGTTC
CASRQLGVGNKF
>once|-|TRBV9|TRBJ1-1
TGTGTCAGCACCACTGACAGGAACACTGAAGCTTTCTTT
CVSTTDRNTEAFF
>-|TRBD1|TRBV3-1|TRBJ1-1
TGTGCCAGCAGCAAGACAGGGTTGGAAGCTTTCTTT
CASSKTGLEAFF
>-|TRBD1|TRBV9|TRBJ2-5
TGTGCCAGCAGCGCCTCGGGACAGACCCAAGAGACCCAGTACTTC
CASSASGQTQETQYF
>many|-|TRBV20-1|TRBJ1-4
TGCAGTGCTAGAGGGCAGGAAAAACTGTTTTTT
CSARGQEKLFF